This T cell receptor beta chain was recovered during a study of identical twins. Points from the study as a whole: Conclusions relied on cross-sectional statistical analysis, not following the same donors. Insertions were reduced in abundant cord blood beta clonotypes but not in memory repertoires. Sequences that were out-of-frame, alpha and twin-shared displayed an excess of low generation probability.

Template switching introduced a universal primer site, and the cDNA bore unique molecular identifiers. TCRdb reprocessed the 5' RACE reads via MiXCR and lists one record per CDR3 protein. The table has about 150,000 distinct CDR3 sequences, roughly 3.5% seen once. The CDR3 covers 13 residues. The J segment lost 9 bases and the V segment lost 6 bases, leaving 2 bases of the junction unmatched. In this sample, this clonotype turned up many times. Its antigen remains unidentified. The chain joins TRBV12-3 or TRBV12-4 to TRBJ1-6, with 10 bases aligning to TRBD1. Material for sequencing was memory T cells sorted from blood. The TCR sequence derives from a man aged 18-30 years in good health. In DNA form, the CDR3 reads TGTGCCAGCAGCCGGACAGGGGGTTCACCCCTCCACTTT. Protein: CASSRTGGSPLHF.